The source of this TCR beta chain is a study of blood T cell repertoires in COVID-19. Assay used: immunoSEQ multiplex PCR; TCRdb lists only in-frame clones, some missing. This table holds hundreds of thousands of clones, roughly 87% found once. This clonotype originated in a man younger than 35 with active or convalescent COVID-19. Sequences were obtained from peripheral blood.

The CDR3 is CASSPGNWNTEAFF. CDR3 DNA sequence: TGTGCCAGCAGCCCAGGGAACTGGAACACTGAAGCTTTCTTT. The rearrangement joins TRBV9 to TRBJ1-1, with TRBD1 as a possible D gene (5 bases). The CDR3 sequence is 14 residues long. Germline V gene lookup returns CDR1 SGDLS and CDR2 YYNGEE. V dropped 4 bases and J dropped 1 base, with 11 bases sitting between them.